The T cell receptor (beta chain) under discussion was sequenced for a study of T cell responses to AZD1222 COVID-19 vaccine. Study results and limitations: Among vaccine-associated CD4 TCRs, coverage spanned spike, with dominance at 160-218 and 743-854.

Produced via immunoSEQ multiplex PCR; TCRdb's table is partial and in-frame only. Of over 150,000 clones detected, roughly nine tenths appear once; the ten largest clones hold over 15%. Trimming shortened V by 6 bases and J by 7 bases, and 18 bases separated the two germline ends. Germline CDR1 MRHNA, CDR2 SNTAGT. This CDR3 is 14 amino acids long. Turning to this clone: The target antigen is unknown.

The material was peripheral blood, obtained on day 0 of AZD1222 vaccination. The gene calls are TRBV6-4 and TRBJ1-2; maybe TRBD1 (6 bases). This TCR came from an adult in good health. CDR3 in amino acids: CASRRLAGAGGYTF. The CDR3 nucleotides read TGTGCCAGCAGACGATTAGCGGGGGCTGGTGGCTACACCTTC.